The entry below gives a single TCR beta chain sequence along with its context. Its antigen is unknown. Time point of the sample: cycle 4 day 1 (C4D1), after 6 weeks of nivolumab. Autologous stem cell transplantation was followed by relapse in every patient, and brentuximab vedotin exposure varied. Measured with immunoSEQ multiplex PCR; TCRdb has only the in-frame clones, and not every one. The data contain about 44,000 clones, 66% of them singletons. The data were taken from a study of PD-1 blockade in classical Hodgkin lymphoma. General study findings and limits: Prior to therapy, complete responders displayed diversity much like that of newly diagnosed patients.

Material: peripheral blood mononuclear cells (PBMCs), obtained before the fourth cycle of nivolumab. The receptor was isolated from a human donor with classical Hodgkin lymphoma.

CDR3 sequence (DNA): TGCGCCAGCAGCTTGTTAGGTTTCGAAGATACGCAGTATTTT. Its translation: CASSLLGFEDTQYF. The rearrangement links TRBV5-1 to TRBJ2-3; D unresolved. V lost 1 base to trimming and J lost 5 bases, with 11 bases between them. CDR1 and CDR2 (germline): SGHRS, YFSETQ. The CDR3 length is 14 residues.